The sequence of this T cell receptor (beta chain) was determined in a study of T cell responses to AZD1222 COVID-19 vaccine. Study-level points and caveats: The study reported that nearly half of spike-specific TCRs target unmutated variant regions. Most donors were white British and more were female, and clonal diversity was possibly underestimated.

With 7 bases clipped from V and 3 bases from J, the junction kept 6 bases outside the gene matches. This CDR3 has 13 residues. The germline gives CDR1 SQVTM, CDR2 ANQGSEA. Of note for this clone: Antigen unknown.

The assay was immunoSEQ multiplex PCR, and TCRdb's table has in-frame clones only and misses some. Of more than 150,000 clones in the sample, 92% are singletons; the top ten hold approximately 1.2%. The specimen was peripheral blood, collected 28 days after the second AZD1222 dose. The chain carries TRBV29-1 and TRBJ1-3, with 7 positions matching TRBD1. The TCR originated in an adult who received the AZD1222 COVID-19 vaccine. CDR3 DNA: TGCAGCGCCCGACAGGGTGGTGGAAACACCATATATTTT. The encoded protein is CSARQGGGNTIYF.